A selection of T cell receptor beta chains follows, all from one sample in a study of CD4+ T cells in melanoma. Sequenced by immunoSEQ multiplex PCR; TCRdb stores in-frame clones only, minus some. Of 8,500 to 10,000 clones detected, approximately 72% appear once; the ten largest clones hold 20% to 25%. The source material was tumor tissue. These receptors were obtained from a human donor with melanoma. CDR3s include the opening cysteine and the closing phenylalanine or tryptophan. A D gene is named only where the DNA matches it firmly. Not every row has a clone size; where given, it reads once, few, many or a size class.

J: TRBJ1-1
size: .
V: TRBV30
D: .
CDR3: CAWIGHRLNTEAFF
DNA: TGTGCCTGGATTGGACACCGGTTGAACACTGAAGCTTTCTTT

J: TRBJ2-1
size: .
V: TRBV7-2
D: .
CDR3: CASSGDTYNEQFF
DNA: TGTGCCAGCAGCGGCGACACCTACAATGAGCAGTTCTTC

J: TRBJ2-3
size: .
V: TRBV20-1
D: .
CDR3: CSARGLYTQYF
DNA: TGCAGTGCTCGGGGACTTTATACGCAGTATTTT

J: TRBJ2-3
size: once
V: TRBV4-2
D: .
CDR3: CASSQDRWDTQYF
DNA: TGTGCCAGCAGCCAAGATCGGTGGGATACGCAGTATTTT

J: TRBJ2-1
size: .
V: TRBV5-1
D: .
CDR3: CASSASVAVNEQFF
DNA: TGCGCCAGCAGCGCGAGCGTGGCGGTGAATGAGCAGTTCTTC

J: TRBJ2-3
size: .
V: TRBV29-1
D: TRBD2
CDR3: CSVAISGGVTDTQYF
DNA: TGCAGCGTTGCGATTAGCGGGGGGGTCACAGATACGCAGTATTTT

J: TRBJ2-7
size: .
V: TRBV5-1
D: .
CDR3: CASSLGGHPFPEQYF
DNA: TGCGCCAGCAGCTTGGGAGGACACCCCTTTCCCGAGCAGTACTTC

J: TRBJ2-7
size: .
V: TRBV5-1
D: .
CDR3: CASSLLISSYEQYF
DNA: TGTGCCAGCAGCTTGCTTATTTCCTCCTACGAGCAGTACTTC

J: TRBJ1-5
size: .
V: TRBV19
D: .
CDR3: CASNRQSPNQPQHF
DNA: TGTGCCAGTAATCGACAGAGCCCTAATCAGCCCCAGCATTTT

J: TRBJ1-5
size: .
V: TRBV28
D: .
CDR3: CASSFGAVLQPQHF
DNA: TGTGCCAGCAGTTTTGGGGCGGTGCTTCAGCCCCAGCATTTT

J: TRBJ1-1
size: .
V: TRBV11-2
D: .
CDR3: CASSLQNTEAFF
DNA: TGTGCCAGCAGCTTGCAGAACACTGAAGCTTTCTTT

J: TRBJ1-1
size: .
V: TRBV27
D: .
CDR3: CASSLEVTEAFF
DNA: TGTGCCAGCAGTTTAGAGGTAACTGAAGCTTTCTTT

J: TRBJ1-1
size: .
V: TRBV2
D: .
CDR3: CASGPHTEAFF
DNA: TGTGCCAGTGGTCCCCACACTGAAGCTTTCTTT

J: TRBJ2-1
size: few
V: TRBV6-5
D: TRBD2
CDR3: CASRPSGPYNEQFF
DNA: TGTGCCAGCAGGCCTAGCGGACCCTACAATGAGCAGTTCTTC

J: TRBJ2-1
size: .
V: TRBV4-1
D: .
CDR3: CASSQTGNEQFF
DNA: TGCGCCAGCAGCCAAACTGGCAATGAGCAGTTCTTC

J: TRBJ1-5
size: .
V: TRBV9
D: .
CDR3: CASSVDLNQPQHF
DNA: TGTGCCAGCAGCGTAGACCTAAATCAGCCCCAGCATTTT

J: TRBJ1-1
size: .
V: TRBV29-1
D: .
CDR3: CSGQNTEAFF
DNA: TGCAGCGGGCAGAACACTGAAGCTTTCTTT